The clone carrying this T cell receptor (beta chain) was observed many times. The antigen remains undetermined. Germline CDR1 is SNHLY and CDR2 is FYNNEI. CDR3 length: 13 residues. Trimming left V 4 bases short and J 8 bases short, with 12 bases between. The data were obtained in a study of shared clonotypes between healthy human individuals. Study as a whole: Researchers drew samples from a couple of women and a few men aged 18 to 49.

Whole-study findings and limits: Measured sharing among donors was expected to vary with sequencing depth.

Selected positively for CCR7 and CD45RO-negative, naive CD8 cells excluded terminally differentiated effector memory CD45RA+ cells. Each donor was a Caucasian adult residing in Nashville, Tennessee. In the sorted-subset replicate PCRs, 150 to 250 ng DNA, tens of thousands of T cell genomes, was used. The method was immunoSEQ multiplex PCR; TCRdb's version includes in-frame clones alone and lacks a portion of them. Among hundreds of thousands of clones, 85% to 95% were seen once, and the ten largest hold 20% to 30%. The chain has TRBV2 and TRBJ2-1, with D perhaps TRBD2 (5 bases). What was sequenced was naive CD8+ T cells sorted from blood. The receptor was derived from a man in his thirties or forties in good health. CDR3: CASSGASSYEQFF. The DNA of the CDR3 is TGTGCCAGCAGTGGAGCTAGCTCCTATGAGCAGTTCTTC.